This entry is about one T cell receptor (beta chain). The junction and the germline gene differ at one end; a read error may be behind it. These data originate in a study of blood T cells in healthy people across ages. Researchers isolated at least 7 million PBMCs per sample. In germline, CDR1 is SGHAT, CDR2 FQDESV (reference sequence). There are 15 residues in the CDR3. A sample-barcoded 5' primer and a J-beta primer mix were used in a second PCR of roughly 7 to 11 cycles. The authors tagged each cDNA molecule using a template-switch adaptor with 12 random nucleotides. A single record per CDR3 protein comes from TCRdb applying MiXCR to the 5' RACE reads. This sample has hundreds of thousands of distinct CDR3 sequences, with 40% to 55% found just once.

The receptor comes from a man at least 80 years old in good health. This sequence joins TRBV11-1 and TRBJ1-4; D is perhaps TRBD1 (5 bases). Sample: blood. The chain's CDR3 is CAGSLRRDTNEKLFF. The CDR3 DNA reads TGTGCCGGCAGCTTACGGAGGGACACTAATGAAAAACTGTTTTTT.